This is a list of T cell receptor beta chains from one sample in a study of T cell changes during pregnancy in multiple sclerosis. The assay was immunoSEQ multiplex PCR, and TCRdb's table has in-frame clones only and misses some. The table has approximately 63,000 clones, 80% to 95% seen once; the top ten hold under 2%. Material: peripheral blood, obtained in the third trimester of pregnancy. Receptors originate from a female donor in good health, enrolled as a control in a pregnancy study. CDR3s include the opening cysteine and the closing phenylalanine or tryptophan. A D gene is named only where the DNA matches it firmly. The size field is filled for only some rows; it gives once, few, many or a size class.

clone_size j_call d_call v_call cdr3_nt cdr3_aa
few TRBJ1-1 . TRBV4-1 TGCGCCAGCAGCAGCGTAAGAGTGAACACTGAAGCTTTCTTT CASSSVRVNTEAFF
. TRBJ1-6 TRBD1 TRBV30 TGTGCGACAGGACAGGGGGCTTTGACGAGCTCCTATAATTCACCCCTCCACTTT CATGQGALTSSYNSPLHF
. TRBJ2-7 TRBD1 TRBV27 TGTGCCAGCCAAGCAGGGACAGGGGTCTACGAGCAGTACTTC CASQAGTGVYEQYF
once TRBJ2-2 TRBD1 TRBV7-2 TGTGCCAGCAGACCACCGGGACAGTACCACACCGGGGAGCTGTTTTTT CASRPPGQYHTGELFF
. TRBJ2-4 . TRBV2 TGTGCCACCACCAGGGAGGATAACATTCAGTACTTC CATTREDNIQYF
. TRBJ2-2 TRBD1 TRBV6-5 TGTGCCAGCAGTTCACAGGGGGAGAACACCGGGGAGCTGTTTTTT CASSSQGENTGELFF
. TRBJ2-1 TRBD2 TRBV5-1 TGCGCCAGCAGCTTGGCCCCAGGCGGGGGGGGCAATGAGCAGTTCTTC CASSLAPGGGGNEQFF
. TRBJ2-3 . TRBV7-3 TGTGCCAGCAGCCGAAGGATATCCGCGAGGGAGAGCACAGATACGCAGTATTTT CASSRRISARESTDTQYF
. TRBJ2-3 TRBD2 TRBV5-4 TGTGCCAGCAGCTTACCACTAGCGGGAGTTTCCACAGATACGCAGTATTTT CASSLPLAGVSTDTQYF
once TRBJ2-1 TRBD2 TRBV7-2 TGTGCCAGCAGTCTTAGCGGGAGTACTAACAATGAGCAGTTCTTC CASSLSGSTNNEQFF
. TRBJ2-5 . TRBV5-1 TGCGCCAGCAGCTTGATAGGACAGGGAGGGGAGACCCAGTACTTC CASSLIGQGGETQYF
. TRBJ2-5 . TRBV5-1 TGCGCCAGCAGCTGGGCTCCGGACAGCCAAGAGACCCAGTACTTC CASSWAPDSQETQYF
. TRBJ2-2 TRBD1 TRBV27 TGTGCCAGCAGTAAGGCCCCGGGACAGGTCCTCACCGGGGAGCTGTTTTTT CASSKAPGQVLTGELFF
. TRBJ2-5 . TRBV30 TGTGCCTGGAGTGGCGCCGGGGGGCTAGCGGAAGAGACCCAGTACTTC CAWSGAGGLAEETQYF
. TRBJ1-2 . TRBV2 TGTGCCAGCAGTGAAAGATCCCCAGGCTATGGCTACACCTTC CASSERSPGYGYTF
. TRBJ2-1 TRBD2 TRBV7-9 TGTGCCAGCAGCTTATTGGTGGGAGGGGAGCAGTTCTTC CASSLLVGGEQFF